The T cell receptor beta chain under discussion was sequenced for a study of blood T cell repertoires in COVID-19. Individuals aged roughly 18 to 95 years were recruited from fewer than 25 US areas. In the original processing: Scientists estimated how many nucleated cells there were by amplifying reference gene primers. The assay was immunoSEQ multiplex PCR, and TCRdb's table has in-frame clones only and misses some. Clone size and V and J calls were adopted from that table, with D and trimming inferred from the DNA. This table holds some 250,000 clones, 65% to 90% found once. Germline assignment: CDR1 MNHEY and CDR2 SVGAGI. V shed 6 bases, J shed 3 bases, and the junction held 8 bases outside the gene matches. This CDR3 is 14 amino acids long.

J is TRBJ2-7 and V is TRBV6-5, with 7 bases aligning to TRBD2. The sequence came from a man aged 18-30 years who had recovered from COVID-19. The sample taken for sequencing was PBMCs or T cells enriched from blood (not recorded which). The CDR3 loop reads CASSRDSGYYEQYF. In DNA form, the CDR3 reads TGTGCCAGCAGCCGTGATAGCGGGTACTACGAGCAGTACTTC.